This T cell receptor beta chain derives from a study of blood T cell repertoires in COVID-19. Authors' data handling: From reference gene primer amplification, estimates of nucleated cell counts were derived. TCRdb's table, derived via immunoSEQ multiplex PCR, lists solely in-frame clones and lacks some. V, J and clone size are taken as reported in that table, and D and trimming were inferred from the DNA itself. This table holds 52,000 or so clones, about 80% found once. CDR1 and CDR2 (germline): LNHNV, YYDKDF (reference sequence). This CDR3 comprises 13 residues. V shed 4 bases and J shed 8 bases, with 14 bases lying between them.

This sequence originates from a human donor in a cohort sampled during active COVID-19. Specimen: peripheral blood. The rearrangement joins TRBV15 to TRBJ1-2; D is possibly TRBD1 (6 bases). Here the CDR3 reads CATSMRQVEGYTF. The CDR3 nucleotides are TGTGCCACCAGCATGAGACAGGTAGAGGGCTACACCTTC.